This entry is about one TCR beta chain. This CDR3 contains 16 residues. Trimming took 4 bases from V and 1 from J; bases not matched to a gene: 7. The data are from a study of T-cell memory formation after mild COVID-19. TCRdb processed the 5' RACE reads anew with MiXCR; each CDR3 protein has one entry. The sample holds 450,000 to 700,000 distinct CDR3 sequences, roughly 18% seen once. The sequence was collected from an adult woman who had mild COVID-19 (a few samples of this study predate the infection). Cell type and time point are not known. The material sequenced was PBMCs or a T cell subset sorted from them (not recorded which). The gene calls are TRBV12-3 or TRBV12-4 and TRBJ1-1, with TRBD1 identical over 9 bases. CDR3 region: CASSSGTGLGNTEAFF. DNA of the CDR3: TGTGCCAGCAGTTCCGGGACAGGGCTGGGGAACACTGAAGCTTTCTTT.